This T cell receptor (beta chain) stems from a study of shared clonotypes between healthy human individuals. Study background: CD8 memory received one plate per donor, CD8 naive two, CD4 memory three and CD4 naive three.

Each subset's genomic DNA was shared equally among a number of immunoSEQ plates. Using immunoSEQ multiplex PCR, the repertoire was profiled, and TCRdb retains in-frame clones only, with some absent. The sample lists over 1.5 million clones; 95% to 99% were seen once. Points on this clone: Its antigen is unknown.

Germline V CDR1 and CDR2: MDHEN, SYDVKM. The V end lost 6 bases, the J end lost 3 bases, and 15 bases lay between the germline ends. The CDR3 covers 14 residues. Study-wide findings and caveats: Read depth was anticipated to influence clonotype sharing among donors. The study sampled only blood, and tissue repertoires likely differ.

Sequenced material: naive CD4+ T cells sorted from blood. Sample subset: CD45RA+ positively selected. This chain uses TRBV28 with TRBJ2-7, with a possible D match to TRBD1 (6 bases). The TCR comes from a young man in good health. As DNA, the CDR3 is TGTGCCAGCAGACCCCCGGGACAATACTACGAGCAGTACTTC. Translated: CASRPPGQYYEQYF.